The clone carrying this T cell receptor beta chain was seen only once. What it binds is not known. The V gene lost 1 base and the J gene lost 5 bases, with 12 bases spanning the gap. The CDR3 totals 15 residues. CDR1 is SGHAT, CDR2 FQNNGV, per germline. The sample is drawn from a study of T cell repertoires in cytomegalovirus infection. Looking at the study overall: HLA-B-restricted CMV epitopes that are well studied, plus recently identified HLA-C-restricted ones, were used by the study. Matching HLA type, along with CMV infection, was indicated by public TCR beta signatures.

Whole-study results and caveats: There were HLA-C-restricted CMV-specific TCR beta clonotypes dominating the ex vivo response.

TCRdb reanalysed the reads using MiXCR and keeps one entry per CDR3 protein. Of about 110,000 distinct CDR3 sequences listed, 42% are singletons. The material sequenced was CD8+ T cells from cultured PBMCs, taken from culture after CMV antigen stimulation. This clonotype originated in a human donor in good health (CMV status not recorded). Some clones in this sample may be carry-over from other donors' samples. The rearrangement joins TRBV11-2 to TRBJ2-1; the D gene is possibly TRBD1 (6 bases). CDR3 amino acids: CASSLGMGTNNEQFF. The CDR3 DNA sequence: TGTGCCAGCAGCTTAGGCATGGGGACAAACAATGAGCAGTTCTTC.